Following are 2 T cell receptor beta chains from one sample sequenced in a study of T cells in Graves' hyperthyroidism and ophthalmopathy. The TCR beta CDR3 regions underwent amplification using RNA transcripts as the source. The TCR CDR3 first-round RT-PCR relied on the HTBI primer set. TCRdb ran MiXCR on the multiplex PCR reads and lists one entry per CDR3 protein. The repertoire holds 400,000 to 500,000 distinct CDR3 sequences, with approximately 13% as singletons. Material: blood. These receptors all stem from a woman younger than 35 with Graves' hyperthyroidism.

This clonotype was found many times. The J gene is TRBJ2-1, the V gene TRBV30; D is possibly TRBD2 (5 bases). The germline CDR1 and CDR2 sequences are GTSNPN and SVGIG (reference sequence). The CDR3 spans 13 residues. The ends were cut back, 8 bases at V and 2 bases at J, with 13 bases in the middle. The CDR3 region has the DNA TGTGCCGGAGGAGAGGGTGCCTACAATGAGCAGTTCTTC. It is translated as CAGGEGAYNEQFF.

A few counts support this clonotype. This sequence joins TRBV6-1 and TRBJ2-1; no definite D call. Per germline, CDR1 MNHNS and CDR2 SASEGT. V lost 2 bases and J lost 12, with 17 bases in between. The CDR3 is 14 amino acids. CDR3 amino acids: CASSENMAALGQFF. The CDR3 DNA follows: TGTGCCAGCAGTGAAAATATGGCGGCGTTGGGGCAGTTCTTC.